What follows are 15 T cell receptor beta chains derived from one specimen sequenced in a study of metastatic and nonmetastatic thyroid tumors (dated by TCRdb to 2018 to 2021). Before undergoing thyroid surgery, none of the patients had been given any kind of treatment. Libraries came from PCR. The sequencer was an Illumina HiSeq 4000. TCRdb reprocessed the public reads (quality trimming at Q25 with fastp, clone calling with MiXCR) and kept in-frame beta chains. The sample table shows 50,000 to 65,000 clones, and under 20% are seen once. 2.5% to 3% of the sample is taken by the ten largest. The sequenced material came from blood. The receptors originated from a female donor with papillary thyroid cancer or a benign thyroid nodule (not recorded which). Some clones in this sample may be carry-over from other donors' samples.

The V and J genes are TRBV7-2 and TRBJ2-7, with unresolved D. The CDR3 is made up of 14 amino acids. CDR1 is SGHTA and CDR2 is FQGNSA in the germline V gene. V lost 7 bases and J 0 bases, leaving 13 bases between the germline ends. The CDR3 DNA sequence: TGTGCCAGCAAACTGACTCCTAGCTCCTACGAGCAGTACTTC. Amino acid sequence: CASKLTPSSYEQYF.

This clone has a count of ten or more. The CDR3 here is CASSLRGGGIYNEQFF. The CDR3 bases are TGTGCCAGCAGTTTAAGGGGGGGTGGGATTTACAATGAGCAGTTCTTC. The gene calls are TRBV12-3 or TRBV12-4 and TRBJ2-1, with D possibly TRBD2 on 7 matching bases. This CDR3 has 16 amino acids. With 2 bases removed from V and 4 bases from J, the gap between germline ends came to 15 bases.

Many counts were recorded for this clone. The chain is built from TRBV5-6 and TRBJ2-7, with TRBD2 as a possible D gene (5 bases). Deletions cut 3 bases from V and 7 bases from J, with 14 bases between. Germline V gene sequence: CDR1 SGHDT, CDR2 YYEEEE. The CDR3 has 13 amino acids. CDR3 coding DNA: TGTGCCAGCAGCTCTTGGGGAGCCCTGGAGCAGTACTTC. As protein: CASSSWGALEQYF.

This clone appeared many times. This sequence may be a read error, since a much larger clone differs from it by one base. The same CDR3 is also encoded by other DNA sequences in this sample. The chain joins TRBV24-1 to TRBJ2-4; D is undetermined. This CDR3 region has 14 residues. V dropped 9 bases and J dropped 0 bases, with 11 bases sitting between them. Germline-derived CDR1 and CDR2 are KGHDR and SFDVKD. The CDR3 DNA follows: TGTGCCACCCGTGGGGTCCCAGCCAAAAACATTCAGTACTTC. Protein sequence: CATRGVPAKNIQYF.

CDR3 sequence (DNA): TGCAGTGCTATAAATGTAGCGGGGGGTGAGGTCGGGGAGCTGTTTTTT. It translates to CSAINVAGGEVGELFF. The rearrangement links TRBV20-1 to TRBJ2-2, with 10 bases aligning to TRBD2. This CDR3 has 16 residues. The J segment lost 7 bases and the V segment lost 4 bases, leaving 12 bases of the junction unmatched. Germline values: CDR1 DFQATT, CDR2 SNEGSKA (reference sequence).

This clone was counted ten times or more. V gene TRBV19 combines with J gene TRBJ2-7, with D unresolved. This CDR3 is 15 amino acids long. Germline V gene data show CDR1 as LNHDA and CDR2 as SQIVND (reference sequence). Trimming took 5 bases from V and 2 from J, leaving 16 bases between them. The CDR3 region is CASSPILLGTYEQYF. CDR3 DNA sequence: TGTGCCAGTAGTCCTATACTTCTGGGGACCTACGAGCAGTACTTC.

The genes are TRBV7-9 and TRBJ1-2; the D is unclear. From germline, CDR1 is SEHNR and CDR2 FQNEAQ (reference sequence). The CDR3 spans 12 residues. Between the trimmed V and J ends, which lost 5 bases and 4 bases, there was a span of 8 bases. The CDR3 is CASSLSIYGYTF. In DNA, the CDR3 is TGTGCCAGCAGCCTTTCTATCTATGGCTACACCTTC.

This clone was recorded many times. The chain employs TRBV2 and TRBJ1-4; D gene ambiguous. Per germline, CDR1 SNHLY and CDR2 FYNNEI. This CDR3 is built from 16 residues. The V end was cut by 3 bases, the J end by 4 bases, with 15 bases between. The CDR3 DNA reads TGTGCCAGCAGTGACGGGAAGACTTTCGGTAATGAAAAACTGTTTTTT. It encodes CASSDGKTFGNEKLFF.

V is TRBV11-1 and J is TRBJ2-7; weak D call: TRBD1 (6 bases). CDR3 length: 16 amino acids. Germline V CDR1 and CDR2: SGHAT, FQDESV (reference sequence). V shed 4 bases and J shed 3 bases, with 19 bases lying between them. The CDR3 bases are TGTGCCAGCAGCTCTACAGAGACAGGTAGCTTCTACGAGCAGTACTTC. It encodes CASSSTETGSFYEQYF.

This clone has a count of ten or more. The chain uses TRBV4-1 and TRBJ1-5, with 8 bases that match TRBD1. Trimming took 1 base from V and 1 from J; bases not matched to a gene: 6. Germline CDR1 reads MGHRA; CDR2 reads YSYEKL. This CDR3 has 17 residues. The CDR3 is CASSQGRQGPSNQPQHF. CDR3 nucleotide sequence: TGCGCCAGCAGCCAAGGAAGACAGGGGCCGAGCAATCAGCCCCAGCATTTT.

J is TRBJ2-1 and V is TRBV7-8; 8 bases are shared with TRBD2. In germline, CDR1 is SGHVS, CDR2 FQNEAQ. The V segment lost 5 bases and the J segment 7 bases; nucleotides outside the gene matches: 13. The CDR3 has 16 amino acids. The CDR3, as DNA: TGTGCCAGCAGCATATCCGTACTAGCGGTGAGAAATGAGCAGTTCTTC. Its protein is CASSISVLAVRNEQFF. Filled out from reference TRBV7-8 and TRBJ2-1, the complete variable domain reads GAGVSQSPRYKVAKRGQDVALRCDPISGHVSLFWYQQALGQGPEFLTYFQNEAQLDKSGLPSDRFFAERPEGSVSTLKIQRTQQEDSAVYLCASSISVLAVRNEQFFGPGTRLTVL.

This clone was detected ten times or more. The CDR3 DNA is TGCGCCGGACCAAACGCCCACGAGCAGTACTTC. As protein: CAGPNAHEQYF. The V and J genes are TRBV10-1 and TRBJ2-7; no clear D. CDR3 length: 11 residues. The germline gives CDR1 WNHNN, CDR2 SYGVQD (reference sequence). The germline V and J ends were trimmed by 11 bases and 5 bases, with 13 bases remaining between them.

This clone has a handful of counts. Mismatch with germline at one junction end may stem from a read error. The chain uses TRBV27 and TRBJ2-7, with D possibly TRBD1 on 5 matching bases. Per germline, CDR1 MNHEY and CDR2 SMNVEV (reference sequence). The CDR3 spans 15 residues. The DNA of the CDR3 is TGTGCCAGCAGTCCTACAGGAGCCGGTCCCTACGAGCATTACTTC. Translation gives CASSPTGAGPYEHYF.

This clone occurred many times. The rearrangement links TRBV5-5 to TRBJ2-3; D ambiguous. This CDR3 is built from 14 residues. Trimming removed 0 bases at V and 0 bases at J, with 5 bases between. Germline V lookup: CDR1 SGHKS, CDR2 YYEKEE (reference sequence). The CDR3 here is CASSLVASTDTQYF. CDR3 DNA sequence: TGTGCCAGCAGCTTGGTAGCTAGCACAGATACGCAGTATTTT.

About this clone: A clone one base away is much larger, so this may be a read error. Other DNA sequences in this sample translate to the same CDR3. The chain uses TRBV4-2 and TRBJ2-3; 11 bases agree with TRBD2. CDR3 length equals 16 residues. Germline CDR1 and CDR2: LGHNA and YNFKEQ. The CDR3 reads CASSLRTSGSTDTQYF. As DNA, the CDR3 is TGTGCCAGTAGCCTCCGGACTAGCGGGAGCACAGATACGCAGTATTTT.